Below, 16 T cell receptor beta chains from the same sample are listed, as sequenced in a study of beta chain features in type 1 diabetes. Expressed TCRB transcripts were sequenced because the isolated RNA had all been reverse transcribed beforehand. Clones were sequenced by immunoSEQ multiplex PCR, and TCRdb holds only the in-frame ones, with some missing. This repertoire shows fewer than 500,000 clones, around 14% found once; its top ten account for roughly 0.035%. Material for sequencing was naive CD4+ T cells from blood. The source of these receptors is a young man in good health.

This clone has more than one count but fewer than ten. The V and J genes are TRBV9 and TRBJ1-5; D not resolved. CDR3 length: 13 residues. The V end lost 0 bases, the J end lost 2 bases, and 3 bases lay between the germline ends. Looked up from germline, CDR1 is SGDLS and CDR2 is YYNGEE. The CDR3 region is CASSVAGNQPQHF. In DNA, the CDR3 is TGTGCCAGCAGCGTAGCGGGCAATCAGCCCCAGCATTTT.

The table lists this clone with a few counts. V usage is TRBV7-2 and J usage is TRBJ2-7; D gene ambiguous. CDR3 length: 12 residues. V was clipped by 2 bases and J by 2 bases, with 4 bases between them. Germline V gives CDR1 SGHTA, CDR2 FQGNSA. The CDR3 here is CASSLYPYEQYF. CDR3 DNA sequence: TGTGCCAGCAGCTTATATCCCTACGAGCAGTACTTC.

This clone was seen a few times. The rearrangement joins TRBV15 to TRBJ1-4; the D gene is possibly TRBD1 (6 bases). The V gene lost 3 bases and the J gene lost 5 bases, with 16 bases spanning the gap. Looked up from germline, CDR1 is LNHNV and CDR2 is YYDKDF (reference sequence). The CDR3 is 16 residues long. CDR3 bases: TGTGCCACCAGCAGCAATCCAGGGGCGCCAAATGAAAAACTGTTTTTT. Protein sequence: CATSSNPGAPNEKLFF.

In this sample, this clone turned up a few times. This chain joins TRBV5-1 and TRBJ2-1; D call uncertain. V lost 0 bases and J lost 9, with 16 bases in between. The CDR3 is 15 residues long. CDR1 and CDR2 from the germline V gene are SGHRS and YFSETQ. CDR3 sequence (DNA): TGCGCCAGCAGCTTGGAAGGCGCTTCTATGGGTGAGCAGTTCTTC. It yields the protein CASSLEGASMGEQFF.

This clone was observed a handful of times. The chain joins TRBV19 to TRBJ2-6, with 7 bases matching TRBD1. The CDR3 is 16 residues long. With 5 bases clipped from V and 2 bases from J, the junction kept 6 bases outside the gene matches. Per germline, CDR1 LNHDA and CDR2 SQIVND (reference sequence). The CDR3 is CASSLQGVAGANVLTF. CDR3 sequence (DNA): TGTGCCAGTAGTTTGCAGGGGGTAGCTGGGGCCAACGTCCTGACTTTC.

A few counts support this clone. The chain combines TRBV10-3 with TRBJ2-5, with D possibly being TRBD1 or TRBD2 (5 bases each). This CDR3 is 17 amino acids long. Trimming cost V 3 bases and J 4 bases, with 21 bases left between them. The germline CDR1 and CDR2 sequences are ENHRY and SYGVKD. The CDR3 region is CAISETRDGGWAETQYF. The CDR3 nucleotides are TGTGCCATCAGTGAAACGAGGGACGGCGGCTGGGCAGAGACCCAGTACTTC.

This clone occurred a few times. The chain recombines TRBV30 with TRBJ2-2, with 8 bases lining up with TRBD2. V gave up 3 bases and J gave up 7 bases; unmatched junction bases: 7. Germline-derived CDR1 and CDR2 are GTSNPN and SVGIG (reference sequence). The CDR3 is 14 residues long. CDR3: CAWSGRADSGELFF. The DNA for the CDR3 is TGTGCCTGGAGCGGGAGGGCCGATAGCGGGGAGCTGTTTTTT.

This clone appeared a few times. The chain carries TRBV30 and TRBJ2-3; no firm D call. Germline CDR1 is GTSNPN and CDR2 is SVGIG (reference sequence). V was pared by 3 bases and J by 0 bases, with 10 bases between. CDR3 length equals 14 residues. The CDR3 region is CAWSRSTSTDTQYF. The CDR3 DNA is TGTGCCTGGAGCCGATCTACTAGCACAGATACGCAGTATTTT.

The chain has TRBV5-4 and TRBJ2-5, with D tentatively TRBD2 (6 bases). Germline-derived CDR1 and CDR2 are SGHNT and YYREEE (reference sequence). The ends were cut back, 2 bases at V and 5 bases at J, with 13 bases in the middle. The CDR3 contains 14 residues. CDR3 sequence (DNA): TGTGCCAGCAGCTTTGGAGGGAAAGGGGAGACCCAGTACTTC. Its translation is CASSFGGKGETQYF.

A few counts support this clone. J is TRBJ2-1 and V is TRBV25-1; D remains unclear. The CDR3 is 12 amino acids. Trimming pared 4 bases from V and 6 bases from J, leaving 7 bases between. Germline CDR1 reads MGHDK; CDR2 reads SYGVNS. DNA for the CDR3: TGTGCCAGCAGTGCCCTGTCCAATGAGCAGTTCTTC. Translating gives CASSALSNEQFF.

V gene TRBV5-4 combines with J gene TRBJ1-4; D gene unclear. There are 15 residues in the CDR3. Trimming shortened V by 0 bases and J by 2 bases, and 8 bases separated the two germline ends. The germline gives CDR1 SGHNT, CDR2 YYREEE (reference sequence). CDR3: CASSLAGVTNEKLFF. DNA for the CDR3: TGTGCCAGCAGCTTGGCTGGGGTTACTAATGAAAAACTGTTTTTT.

The gene calls are TRBV7-3 and TRBJ2-3; 9 bases line up with TRBD1. The length of the CDR3 is 16 residues. Unmatched junction bases numbered 9, after V lost 5 bases and J lost 3 bases. Germline CDR1 SGHTA, CDR2 FQGTGA. CDR3 nucleotide sequence: TGTGCCAGCAGCCCTCGTCCCGGGACAGGGACAGATACGCAGTATTTT. Encoded protein: CASSPRPGTGTDTQYF.

The J gene is TRBJ2-5, the V gene TRBV10-3; 7 bases match TRBD2. V shed 4 bases and J 4 bases; nucleotides not matched to a gene: 3. The germline V gene has CDR1 ENHRY and CDR2 SYGVKD. The CDR3 is made up of 13 amino acids. CDR3 coding DNA: TGTGCCATCAGTGTGGGGGGGACAGAGACCCAGTACTTC. Protein sequence: CAISVGGTETQYF.

This rearrangement joins TRBV18 to TRBJ1-6; D is possibly TRBD1 (5 bases). In germline, CDR1 is KGHSH, CDR2 LQKENI. The CDR3 covers 14 residues. V lost 5 bases to trimming and J lost 7 bases, with 12 bases between them. The CDR3 region is CASSATGSNSPLHF. As DNA, the CDR3 is TGTGCCAGCTCAGCCACAGGCTCCAATTCACCCCTCCACTTT. The full variable domain, rest sourced from reference TRBV18 and TRBJ1-6, is NAGVMQNPRHLVRRRGQEARLRCSPMKGHSHVYWYRQLPEEGLKFMVYLQKENIIDESGMPKERFSAEFPKEGPSILRIQQVVRGDSAAYFCASSATGSNSPLHFGNGTRLTVT.

The V and J genes are TRBV4-3 and TRBJ1-2; D gene unclear. The CDR3 is 16 residues long. V was pared by 0 bases and J by 4 bases, with 15 bases between. Germline V gene lookup returns CDR1 LGHNA and CDR2 YSLEER. The CDR3 sequence is CASSQEVNTDSYGYTF. CDR3 nucleotides: TGCGCCAGCAGCCAAGAAGTTAACACCGACTCCTATGGCTACACCTTC.

This chain connects TRBV7-6 to TRBJ2-3, with 11 bases matching TRBD1. The ends lost 6 bases at V and 4 bases at J; junction bases unmatched: 6. The CDR3 runs 15 residues. Germline CDR1 and CDR2: SGHVS and FNYEAQ. The CDR3: CASSPSGQGADTQYF. The CDR3 DNA is TGTGCCAGCAGTCCCTCGGGACAGGGGGCAGATACGCAGTATTTT.